The rows below give T cell receptor beta chains drawn from one sample of a study of blood T cells in healthy people across ages. TCRdb ran MiXCR on the 5' RACE reads and lists one entry per CDR3 protein. The repertoire holds roughly 1,300,000 distinct CDR3 sequences, roughly 59% seen once, with under 8.5% in the top ten. Source material: blood. The receptors derive from a man between 18 and 29 years old in good health. The CDR3 runs from the conserved cysteine through the conserved F or W. The D gene is left open where the match is weak. Size is stated for part of the rows, as once, few or many counts, or as a class when the clone is expanded.

>TRBD2|TRBV24-1|TRBJ2-3|once
TGTGCCACCAGTGAGCCCCTAGCGGGGGGTACAGATACGCAGTATTTT
CATSEPLAGGTDTQYF
>.|TRBV7-2|TRBJ2-3|.
TGTGCCAGCAGCTTAGTAACAGTCACAGATACGCAGTATTTT
CASSLVTVTDTQYF
>TRBD1|TRBV4-2|TRBJ1-2|.
TGTGCCAGCAGCCAAAACCCACGGGACAGCTATGGCTACACCTTC
CASSQNPRDSYGYTF
>TRBD2|TRBV7-8|TRBJ2-1|few
TGTGCCAGCACCCTTAGCGGGAGGGCCGTGTGGGATGAGCAGTTCTTC
CASTLSGRAVWDEQFF
>TRBD1|TRBV4-1|TRBJ2-7|.
TGCGCCAGCAGCCAATCGGGACAGGGGGTTGGGTACGAGCAGTACTTC
CASSQSGQGVGYEQYF
>.|TRBV6-6|TRBJ2-7|.
TGTGCCAGCAGTTTCACATCGGGAGTAGAGTACGAGCAGTACTTC
CASSFTSGVEYEQYF
>.|TRBV4-1|TRBJ2-1|.
TGTGCCAGCAGCCAGGTTCGGGGGCCCTACAATGAGCAGTTCTTC
CASSQVRGPYNEQFF
>.|TRBV12-3/TRBV12-4|TRBJ1-1|few
TGTGCCAGCAGGCCGACAGTGAACACTGAAGCTTTCTTT
CASRPTVNTEAFF
>.|TRBV27|TRBJ2-7|.
TGTGCCAGCAGTTTAAGACAGTACTACGAGCAGTACTTC
CASSLRQYYEQYF
>TRBD2|TRBV20-1|TRBJ2-5|.
TGCAGTGCTGATGGACTAGCGGGGGGGCTTGGAGAGACCCAGTACTTC
CSADGLAGGLGETQYF
>.|TRBV6-6|TRBJ2-2|few
TGTGCCAGCAGTTGGGAAGTCCCCAGCACCGGGGAGCTGTTTTTT
CASSWEVPSTGELFF
>.|TRBV28|TRBJ1-2|.
TGTGCCAGCAGCCCTCTGGGGTTACAGGACTATGGCTACACCTTC
CASSPLGLQDYGYTF
>.|TRBV4-1|TRBJ1-1|.
TGCGCCAGCAGCCAAGATACGGGGTGGCAGGCCACTGAAGCTTTCTTT
CASSQDTGWQATEAFF
>TRBD2|TRBV14|TRBJ2-7|.
TGTGCCAGCAGCCAAGGGGTAGCGGGAGAGGGGTACGAGCAGTACTTC
CASSQGVAGEGYEQYF
>.|TRBV5-1|TRBJ2-3|.
TGCGCCAGCAGCAGGACAGCAGGGACAGATACGCAGTATTTT
CASSRTAGTDTQYF
>TRBD2|TRBV20-1|TRBJ2-7|few
TGCAGTGCTACCCTAGCGGTCAACTACGAGCAGTACTTC
CSATLAVNYEQYF
>.|TRBV28|TRBJ2-3|.
TGTGCCAGCGGAGTTATGAGTAAGGCCGATACGCAGTATTTT
CASGVMSKADTQYF
>TRBD1|TRBV7-2|TRBJ2-7|.
TGTGCCAGCAGCTTAGTGGGGGACAGATACTTATACGAGCAGTACTTC
CASSLVGDRYLYEQYF
>.|TRBV7-2|TRBJ2-7|.
TGTGCCAGCAGCTTAGGGTTCCAGATCTCCGAGCAGTACTTC
CASSLGFQISEQYF
>.|TRBV4-1|TRBJ2-7|.
TGCGCCAGCAGCCAAGCGCTAGCCAAATACGAGCAGTACTTC
CASSQALAKYEQYF
>.|TRBV12-5|TRBJ2-7|.
TGTGCTAGTGGTCTGGCGGAGAAGGAGCAGTACTTC
CASGLAEKEQYF
>TRBD2|TRBV7-2|TRBJ2-7|.
TGTGCCAGCGCACAACTACTAGGGCGGGGGGTTTACGAGCAGTACTTC
CASAQLLGRGVYEQYF
>TRBD1|TRBV29-1|TRBJ1-1|few
TGCAGCGCTGGGACAGGGTCCAACACTGAAGCTTTCTTT
CSAGTGSNTEAFF
>TRBD1|TRBV5-1|TRBJ2-7|.
TGCGCCAGCAGCTTGGCGGACAGGGGGAGCGACGAGCAGTACTTC
CASSLADRGSDEQYF
>.|TRBV6-2/TRBV6-3|TRBJ2-7|.
TGTGCCAGCGGGCAGTTCCACTACGAGCAGTACTTC
CASGQFHYEQYF
>.|TRBV15|TRBJ1-2|.
TGTGCCACCAGCAGAGCAGGGAACTATGGCTACACCTTC
CATSRAGNYGYTF
>.|TRBV7-2|TRBJ2-1|.
TGTGCCAGCAGCTTAAGAATGGGGGTAGGCGAGCAGTTCTTC
CASSLRMGVGEQFF
>.|TRBV5-1|TRBJ2-4|.
TGCGCCAGCAGCTTCGTCCCAGCCTCAGACATTCAGTACTTC
CASSFVPASDIQYF
>.|TRBV6-5|TRBJ2-3|.
TGTGCTACCCGGGGGATGAGCACAGATACGCAGTATTTT
CATRGMSTDTQYF
>.|TRBV7-9|TRBJ2-1|few
TGTGCCAGCAGTCCCAGTGAGCAGTTCTTC
CASSPSEQFF
>TRBD2|TRBV7-2|TRBJ2-1|.
TGTGCCAGCAGCCCTCCGGGACTAGTATCCTACAATGAGCAGTTCTTC
CASSPPGLVSYNEQFF
>TRBD1|TRBV20-1|TRBJ1-4|once
TGCAGTGCTCCCGGGACAGGGATTGAAAAACTGTTTTTT
CSAPGTGIEKLFF
>TRBD1|TRBV29-1|TRBJ1-1|.
TGCAGCGTAATGACAGGGGGCGTGAACACTGAAGCTTTCTTT
CSVMTGGVNTEAFF
>TRBD1|TRBV27|TRBJ2-5|.
TGTGCCAGCAGTTATGTACAGGGGGCTGAGACCCAGTACTTC
CASSYVQGAETQYF
>TRBD2|TRBV7-2|TRBJ2-7|once
TGTGCCAGCAGCACTCGGACTAGCCGTAGCGAGCAGTACTTC
CASSTRTSRSEQYF